The present entry profiles one TCR beta chain with its context. TCRdb recomputed calls from the 5' RACE reads with MiXCR, one row per CDR3 protein. The repertoire holds around 550,000 distinct CDR3 sequences, with 15% to 20% as singletons. The entry originates in a study of T cells after yellow fever vaccination. The CDR3 totals 11 residues. V lost 3 bases to trimming and J lost 9 bases, with 9 bases between them. CDR1 and CDR2 from the germline V gene are DFQATT and SNEGSKA (reference sequence). The sequence was collected from a man in his thirties or forties who received the YFV17D yellow fever vaccine. The specimen comprised PBMCs, sampled 15 days after the yellow fever booster vaccination. The chain employs TRBV20-1 and TRBJ2-1; possible D gene TRBD2, 6 bases. In DNA form, the CDR3 reads TGCAGTGCTAGGCAGGGACTTGAGCAGTTCTTC. Protein sequence: CSARQGLEQFF.